Sequencing of this T cell receptor (beta chain) was carried out in a study of beta chain features in type 1 diabetes. General study results and limits: There were fewer insertions and more deletions at the VDJ junctions of type 1 diabetes patients.

Purity (above 95%) was reached by all sorted populations. Remarks on this clone: Antigen specificity is unknown.

CDR3 length: 16 amino acids. Trimming cost V 0 bases and J 7 bases; bases outside gene matches: 11. Germline V lookup: CDR1 SGHNT, CDR2 YYREEE (reference sequence). Reverse transcribing all isolated RNA meant expressed TCRB transcripts were sequenced. Only in-frame clones appear in the TCRdb table, and some are missing; sequencing was by immunoSEQ multiplex PCR. The profile shows about 230,000 clones, over 8.5% of them singletons. The sequence came from a woman under 30 in good health. The specimen was naive CD4+ T cells from blood. The genes are TRBV5-4 and TRBJ2-3; 7 bases are shared with TRBD1. The CDR3 sequence: CASSLGSGQMLNTQYF. The CDR3 nucleotides are TGTGCCAGCAGCTTGGGGTCGGGACAGATGCTCAATACGCAGTATTTT.